The rows below give T cell receptor beta chains drawn from one sample of a study of radiotherapy plus CTLA-4 blockade in lung cancer. The assay was immunoSEQ multiplex PCR, and TCRdb's table has in-frame clones only and misses some. Counted here are roughly 120,000 clones, just under 80% occurring once; the ten biggest clones make up 4.5% to 6.5%. The sample consisted of peripheral blood, taken from a patient treated with radiotherapy plus ipilimumab. The receptors stem from a human donor with non-small cell lung cancer who had a partial response to radiotherapy plus ipilimumab. Both conserved end residues are part of each CDR3. D genes are given only for firm matches. Clone size is shown for a subset of rows, as once, few, many or a class of expanded clone.

size,V,J,D,DNA,CDR3
NA,TRBV10-2,TRBJ2-1,TRBD1,TGCGCCAGCAGTCAAGCCGTGGGACAGGCTTACAATGAGCAGTTCTTC,CASSQAVGQAYNEQFF
NA,TRBV28,TRBJ2-5,TRBD2,TGTGCCAGCAGTTTAAGACTAGCGGGAGGTCAAGAGACCCAGTACTTC,CASSLRLAGGQETQYF
NA,TRBV5-6,TRBJ1-6,NA,TGTGCCAGCAGCCGAACCGGGGTCACCCTCCACTTT,CASSRTGVTLHF
NA,TRBV27,TRBJ1-6,TRBD1,TGTGCCAGCAGTTGGGACAGCTTTAATTCACCCCTCCACTTT,CASSWDSFNSPLHF
NA,TRBV7-9,TRBJ1-1,NA,TGTGCCAGCAGCTTTTCAGGGGATTGGACTGAAGCTTTCTTT,CASSFSGDWTEAFF
once,TRBV4-1,TRBJ1-4,NA,TGCGCCAGCAGCCCGTTCACAGTTCTAGAGGGCCGAAGACTAACTAATGAAAAACTGTTTTTT,CASSPFTVLEGRRLTNEKLFF
NA,TRBV6-5,TRBJ1-1,TRBD1,TGTGCCAGCAGTTACCCCCGGACAGGGATTAATACTGAAGCTTTCTTT,CASSYPRTGINTEAFF
NA,TRBV18,TRBJ1-5,NA,TGTGCCAGCTCAGTCCCAGGTCAGCCCCAGCATTTT,CASSVPGQPQHF
NA,TRBV11-2,TRBJ1-1,NA,TGTGCCAGCAGCCTAGTCCTAACGAACACTGAAGCTTTCTTT,CASSLVLTNTEAFF
NA,TRBV5-1,TRBJ2-2,NA,TGCGCCAGCAGCCCCAGGACTCGACTGAACACCGGGGAGCTGTTTTTT,CASSPRTRLNTGELFF
once,TRBV4-3,TRBJ2-3,NA,TGCGCCAGCAGCCAAGTATCGGAGACAGATACGCAGTATTTT,CASSQVSETDTQYF
NA,TRBV25-1,TRBJ1-2,NA,TGTGCCAGCAGTGAACCGGGAACTGACTATGGCTACACCTTC,CASSEPGTDYGYTF
few,TRBV4-3,TRBJ1-4,NA,TGCGCCAGCAGCCAAGATTTCAGGCCCCAACATGGACTGTTTTTT,CASSQDFRPQHGLFF
once,TRBV18,TRBJ2-5,TRBD1,TGTGCCAGCTCACCAAGTGGGCAGGGGGCCGGAAAGACCCAGTACTTC,CASSPSGQGAGKTQYF
NA,TRBV4-3,TRBJ1-2,NA,TGCGCCAGCAGCCAATCCCCGAGGACACATGACGGCTACACCTTC,CASSQSPRTHDGYTF
NA,TRBV7-9,TRBJ1-1,NA,TGTGCCAGCAGCTTAGCGGGGACTGGTGGGACTGAAGCTTTCTTT,CASSLAGTGGTEAFF
once,TRBV2,TRBJ1-5,NA,TGTGCCAGCAGGGAAACAGGTGTCGGCAATCAGCCCCAGCATTTT,CASRETGVGNQPQHF
NA,TRBV28,TRBJ1-2,NA,TGTGCCAGCAGGGGACACATATCTATAGCTAACTATGGCTACACCTTC,CASRGHISIANYGYTF
NA,TRBV12-2,TRBJ2-2,NA,TGTGCAAGTCGCTTAGCTTCCCGTTACACCGGGGAGCTGTTTTTT,CASRLASRYTGELFF